The 15 T cell receptor beta chains below all came from one sample that was sequenced in a study of blood T cell repertoires in COVID-19. The assay was immunoSEQ multiplex PCR, and TCRdb's table has in-frame clones only and misses some. The sample has 150,000 to 200,000 clones; approximately 83% are singletons. Sequencing was carried out using peripheral blood. The receptor source for this set is a woman aged 80 or over with active or convalescent COVID-19.

The rearrangement links TRBV7-9 to TRBJ1-4, with D hard to call. CDR3 length: 14 residues. V was cut by 7 bases and J by 5 bases, with 14 bases left in between. The germline V gene encodes CDR1 SEHNR and CDR2 FQNEAQ (reference sequence). This CDR3 is CASTRRGTNEKLFF. In nucleotides, the CDR3 is TGTGCCAGCACCCGGCGGGGTACGAATGAAAAACTGTTTTTT.

This rearrangement joins TRBV5-8 to TRBJ1-2, with D tentatively TRBD1 (6 bases). The CDR3 runs 15 residues. Looked up from germline, CDR1 is SGHTS and CDR2 is YDEGEE. V was trimmed by 0 bases and J by 4 bases, leaving 13 bases between them. This CDR3 reads CASSLGGRVPYGYTF. In DNA form, the CDR3 reads TGTGCCAGCAGCTTGGGGGGGCGGGTGCCCTATGGCTACACCTTC.

The CDR3 bases are TGTGCCAGCAGCGTACTTAGCGGGGATTACAATGAGCAGTTCTTC. Residues: CASSVLSGDYNEQFF. This chain uses TRBV9 with TRBJ2-1; 8 nucleotides match TRBD2. Per germline, CDR1 SGDLS and CDR2 YYNGEE. This CDR3 is built from 15 residues. With V trimmed by 1 base and J by 4 bases, 4 bases remained unmatched.

This rearrangement joins TRBV28 to TRBJ1-5, with D uncertain. The CDR3 runs to 11 residues. V lost 6 bases to trimming and J lost 9 bases, with 9 bases between them. The V gene's germline CDR1 is MDHEN and CDR2 SYDVKM. The CDR3 sequence is CASSSRWPQHF. DNA of the CDR3: TGTGCCAGCAGCTCTAGGTGGCCCCAGCATTTT.

V and J are TRBV10-3 and TRBJ1-1; 8 bases are a match to TRBD1. The germline gives CDR1 ENHRY, CDR2 SYGVKD. V shed 2 bases and J 8 bases; nucleotides not matched to a gene: 7. CDR3 length: 14 residues. The CDR3 DNA follows: TGTGCCATCAGTGAGGTGGACAGGGAGAGGGAAGCTTTCTTT. The encoded protein is CAISEVDREREAFF.

The V and J genes are TRBV7-6 and TRBJ1-6, with D perhaps matching TRBD1 (6 bases). This CDR3 spans 14 amino acids. Trimming took 3 bases from V and 7 from J, leaving 10 bases between them. Germline V gives CDR1 SGHVS, CDR2 FNYEAQ. The CDR3 DNA sequence: TGTGCCAGCAGCTTCGGGACATCGAATTCACCCCTCCACTTT. Protein product: CASSFGTSNSPLHF.

This clone was detected only a few times. CDR3: CASSLDNRGYATNEKLFF. DNA of the CDR3: TGCGCCAGCAGCTTGGATAACAGGGGCTATGCAACTAATGAAAAACTGTTTTTT. The rearrangement links TRBV5-1 to TRBJ1-4, with TRBD1 matching 7 bases. In germline, CDR1 is SGHRS, CDR2 YFSETQ. CDR3 size: 18 residues. V lost 0 bases and J lost 0; bases outside the gene matches: 8.

Only a few counts were recorded for this clone. The chain links TRBV7-9 to TRBJ1-4; TRBD1 aligns across 10 bases. The germline V gene has CDR1 SEHNR and CDR2 FQNEAQ (reference sequence). The CDR3 runs to 16 residues. V was pared by 2 bases and J by 2 bases, with 2 bases of the junction left unmatched. The CDR3 region is CASSLPGQGTNEKLFF. DNA of the CDR3: TGTGCCAGCAGCTTACCGGGACAGGGGACTAATGAAAAACTGTTTTTT.

This chain uses TRBV5-1 with TRBJ1-1; D unresolved. Trimming left V 0 bases short and J 2 bases short, with 14 bases between. The germline V gene encodes CDR1 SGHRS and CDR2 YFSETQ. The CDR3 spans 16 residues. The CDR3 reads CASSLGTGRSNTEAFF. CDR3 coding DNA: TGCGCCAGCAGCTTGGGGACGGGAAGATCTAACACTGAAGCTTTCTTT. The full variable domain, its missing parts supplied by reference TRBV5-1 and TRBJ1-1, is KAGVTQTPRYLIKTRGQQVTLSCSPISGHRSVSWYQQTPGQGLQFLFEYFSETQRNKGNFPGRFSGRQFSNSRSEMNVSTLELGDSALYLCASSLGTGRSNTEAFFGQGTRLTVV.

The V and J genes are TRBV12-3 or TRBV12-4 and TRBJ2-2; D is undetermined. With 6 bases removed from V and 7 bases from J, the gap between germline ends came to 9 bases. This CDR3 spans 12 amino acids. The CDR3 region is CASRAVIGELFF. DNA of the CDR3: TGTGCCAGCAGAGCCGTTATCGGGGAGCTGTTTTTT.

This clone was recorded only once. The chain has TRBV28 and TRBJ2-7, with TRBD2 matching over 10 bases. Looked up from germline, CDR1 is MDHEN and CDR2 is SYDVKM. The CDR3 totals 14 residues. With V trimmed by 7 bases and J by 1 base, 4 bases remained unmatched. In DNA form, the CDR3 reads TGTGCCAGCACCCCGGGACTAGCGTCCTACGAGCAGTACTTC. Translating gives CASTPGLASYEQYF.

The chain couples TRBV27 to TRBJ2-7, with TRBD1 matching 9 bases. The ends lost 0 bases at V and 0 bases at J; junction bases unmatched: 0. CDR1 is MNHEY, CDR2 SMNVEV, per germline (reference sequence). This CDR3 has 15 residues. The CDR3 bases are TGTGCCAGCAGTTTATCGACAGGGGGCTCCTACGAGCAGTACTTC. It specifies CASSLSTGGSYEQYF.

This clone was seen once. CDR3 residues: CAWSPTGLNGYTF. The CDR3 DNA is TGTGCCTGGTCACCGACGGGGTTGAATGGCTACACCTTC. The V gene is TRBV30, the J gene TRBJ1-2; D not resolved. The CDR3 is 13 amino acids. V was trimmed by 5 bases and J by 6 bases, leaving 16 bases between them. Germline V gives CDR1 GTSNPN, CDR2 SVGIG (reference sequence).

This clone appeared a single time. This chain connects TRBV20-1 to TRBJ1-1; D gene uncertain. Germline values: CDR1 DFQATT, CDR2 SNEGSKA (reference sequence). The CDR3 has 11 amino acids. V lost 5 bases and J 1 base, leaving 5 bases between the germline ends. The CDR3 DNA reads TGCAGTGCTGTCAAGAACACTGAAGCTTTCTTT. It specifies CSAVKNTEAFF.

In its sample, this clone was seen a few times. This sequence joins TRBV30 and TRBJ1-6; TRBD1 agrees at 7 bases. Trimming at V came to 7 bases and at J to 5 bases, leaving 5 bases not matched to a gene. Germline values: CDR1 GTSNPN, CDR2 SVGIG (reference sequence). The CDR3 loop spans 13 amino acids. DNA of the CDR3: TGTGCCTCCCGACAGGGTCATAATTCACCCCTCCACTTT. It encodes CASRQGHNSPLHF.